Listed here are 16 T cell receptor beta chains from one sample, sequenced in a study of a mutant IDH1 vaccine in newly diagnosed glioma. These receptors are not linked to any known antigen. Time point indicated: week 47, end of study. The content of each vaccine dose was 300 ug of mutant IDH1 20-mer peptide, and topical imiquimod accompanied it. Using immunoSEQ multiplex PCR, the repertoire was profiled, and TCRdb retains in-frame clones only, with some absent. The table lists tens of thousands of clones, about 80% of them singletons. The source material was PBMCs, sampled from a glioma patient whose treatment included an IDH1 peptide vaccine. These receptors were obtained from a man in his forties or fifties with glioma.

The chain carries TRBV14 and TRBJ2-2; D is unresolved. The length of the CDR3 is 13 residues. The germline CDR1 and CDR2 sequences are SGHDN and FVKESK. V lost 6 bases to trimming and J lost 0 bases, with 5 bases between them. The CDR3: CASRGSNTGELFF. CDR3 nucleotide sequence: TGTGCCAGCAGAGGCTCGAACACCGGGGAGCTGTTTTTT.

This clone was recorded a few times. The J gene is TRBJ1-1, the V gene TRBV5-5; D gene ambiguous. Germline assignment: CDR1 SGHKS and CDR2 YYEKEE (reference sequence). The CDR3 is made up of 13 amino acids. Between the trimmed V and J ends, which lost 2 bases and 6 bases, there was a span of 11 bases. The CDR3 loop is CASSFQIGSEAFF. CDR3 sequence (DNA): TGTGCCAGCAGCTTCCAGATCGGATCTGAAGCTTTCTTT.

The V and J genes are TRBV27 and TRBJ1-5; D ambiguous. The CDR3 has 13 residues. V was trimmed by 6 bases and J by 0 bases, leaving 6 bases between them. The germline CDR1 and CDR2 sequences are MNHEY and SMNVEV (reference sequence). CDR3: CASRPDSNQPQHF. The CDR3 DNA is TGTGCCAGCAGACCTGATAGCAATCAGCCCCAGCATTTT.

The chain uses TRBV7-6 and TRBJ2-6; TRBD1 aligns across 7 bases. Losses at the gene ends were 0 bases for V and 0 bases for J; bases not matched to a gene: 8. The CDR3 contains 19 residues. The germline V gene encodes CDR1 SGHVS and CDR2 FNYEAQ. CDR3 coding DNA: TGTGCCAGCAGCTTAGCGGGGGACAGCCTTATCTCTGGGGCCAACGTCCTGACTTTC. Translation: CASSLAGDSLISGANVLTF.

This clone came up a few times. The chain joins TRBV5-1 to TRBJ2-1; 9 nucleotides line up with TRBD2. Germline V lookup: CDR1 SGHRS, CDR2 YFSETQ. Germline trimming cut 0 bases from V and 6 bases from J; bases unmatched to any gene: 7. The CDR3 loop spans 16 amino acids. DNA of the CDR3: TGCGCCAGCAGCTTGGAGCCAGCGGGGGGTAGCAATGAGCAGTTCTTC. It yields the protein CASSLEPAGGSNEQFF. The variable domain in full, completed from reference TRBV5-1 and TRBJ2-1, reads KAGVTQTPRYLIKTRGQQVTLSCSPISGHRSVSWYQQTPGQGLQFLFEYFSETQRNKGNFPGRFSGRQFSNSRSEMNVSTLELGDSALYLCASSLEPAGGSNEQFFGPGTRLTVL.

Written as DNA, the CDR3 is TGCAGCGTTGCCTCGGGGACTGAAGCTTTCTTT. It yields the protein CSVASGTEAFF. The chain combines TRBV29-1 with TRBJ1-1; D not resolved. With 4 bases removed from V and 5 bases from J, the gap between germline ends came to 8 bases. The CDR3 is 11 residues long. The germline V gene encodes CDR1 SQVTM and CDR2 ANQGSEA.

This clone has only a few counts. The V call is TRBV25-1, the J call TRBJ1-3; D unclear. Trimming left V 6 bases short and J 0 bases short, with 6 bases between. This CDR3 region has 13 residues. Germline V lookup: CDR1 MGHDK, CDR2 SYGVNS. In nucleotides, the CDR3 is TGTGCCAGCAGGGGGAACTCTGGAAACACCATATATTTT. This gives the protein CASRGNSGNTIYF.

This clone was seen a single time. This chain connects TRBV30 to TRBJ1-4; D gene unclear. Trimming cost V 3 bases and J 3 bases, with 5 bases left between them. This CDR3 region has 12 residues. Germline V gene sequence: CDR1 GTSNPN, CDR2 SVGIG (reference sequence). The DNA of the CDR3 is TGTGCCTGGAGGGGCTCTAATGAAAAACTGTTTTTT. This codes for CAWRGSNEKLFF.

The chain joins TRBV6-1 to TRBJ2-2; D may correspond to TRBD1 or TRBD2 (5 bases each). The CDR3 is made up of 15 amino acids. Looked up from germline, CDR1 is MNHNS and CDR2 is SASEGT. V shed 4 bases and J shed 8 bases, with 17 bases lying between them. The CDR3 spells CASSAQGVLAGELFF. The CDR3 DNA reads TGTGCCAGCAGTGCCCAGGGAGTTCTGGCAGGGGAGCTGTTTTTT.

The chain links TRBV19 to TRBJ1-1, with no clear D. Trimming removed 3 bases from V and 2 bases from J, with 13 bases in between. This CDR3 has 15 residues. Germline V gene data show CDR1 as LNHDA and CDR2 as SQIVND (reference sequence). Written as DNA, the CDR3 is TGTGCCAGTAGTATTTCTGCCAGCGGCAACACTGAAGCTTTCTTT. This sequence encodes CASSISASGNTEAFF.

The rearrangement links TRBV18 to TRBJ2-4; 9 bases map to TRBD1. After removal of 3 bases from V and 9 bases from J, the junction contained 9 bases not matched to a gene. In germline, CDR1 is KGHSH, CDR2 LQKENI. This CDR3 comprises 15 residues. CDR3 protein: CASSPHLGQGFIQYF. As DNA, the CDR3 is TGTGCCAGCTCACCGCACTTGGGACAGGGCTTCATTCAGTACTTC.

This rearrangement joins TRBV6-1 to TRBJ1-2, with D tentatively TRBD1 (5 bases). The germline V gene has CDR1 MNHNS and CDR2 SASEGT. This CDR3 has 13 residues. V gave up 7 bases and J gave up 8 bases, with 17 bases separating them. CDR3 in DNA: TGTGCCAGCACCCCGATCGAAGGGGAAGGCTACACCTTC. Its translation is CASTPIEGEGYTF.

By frequency in the sample, this clone is medium-sized. The gene calls are TRBV11-1 and TRBJ1-2; perhaps TRBD1 as D (6 bases). Germline V gene sequence: CDR1 SGHAT, CDR2 FQDESV (reference sequence). This CDR3 spans 13 amino acids. With 5 bases removed from V and 2 bases from J, the gap between germline ends came to 9 bases. The CDR3 bases are TGTGCCAGCAGCCACACAGGGAACTATGGCTACACCTTC. Protein: CASSHTGNYGYTF.

The rearrangement joins TRBV19 to TRBJ1-1; perhaps TRBD1 as D (5 bases). Germline lookup yields CDR1 LNHDA and CDR2 SQIVND (reference sequence). V was trimmed by 7 bases and J by 6 bases, leaving 18 bases between them. The CDR3 extends over 14 amino acids. The CDR3 spells CASTLDVGDAEAFF. For the CDR3, the DNA is TGTGCCAGTACCCTTGACGTGGGGGACGCTGAAGCTTTCTTT.

J is TRBJ2-5 and V is TRBV4-1, with no clear D. The CDR3 extends over 15 amino acids. The germline V gene has CDR1 MGHRA and CDR2 YSYEKL. V was clipped by 1 base and J by 5 bases, with 14 bases between them. For the CDR3, the DNA is TGCGCCAGCAGCCAAGCTTCTTCGGGTTTTGAGACCCAGTACTTC. This codes for CASSQASSGFETQYF.

A few counts support this clone. The J gene is TRBJ1-1, the V gene TRBV5-6; a weak D match, TRBD1 (6 bases). This CDR3 is 13 amino acids long. V was cut by 4 bases and J by 6 bases, with 13 bases left in between. Germline V gene sequence: CDR1 SGHDT, CDR2 YYEEEE. The CDR3 DNA reads TGTGCCAGCAGCGTGGATAGGGGGGCTGAAGCTTTCTTT. Its translation: CASSVDRGAEAFF.